This T cell receptor (beta chain) was captured by sequencing in a study of cytomegalovirus exposure and HLA in healthy donors. Background on the study: Early released data had around 79 million unique TCRs, all coming from HLA-typed donors.

General study results and limits: High specificity and sensitivity for cytomegalovirus status were reported for the classifier.

The PCR employed 60 Vbeta primers together with 13 Jbeta primers. Libraries were prepared by immunoSEQ multiplex PCR; TCRdb keeps only in-frame clonotypes and omits some of them. In total, the table holds under 150,000 clones. Concerning this clone itself: Its antigen is not identified.

The germline V gene encodes CDR1 MNHNS and CDR2 SASEGT. This CDR3 spans 13 amino acids. Trimming cost V 4 bases and J 4 bases, with 10 bases left between them. Sequencing was carried out using PBMCs. This sequence was found in a man aged 40-49 years in good health and CMV-seronegative. The chain employs TRBV6-1 and TRBJ1-1, with D maybe TRBD1 (6 bases). For the CDR3, the DNA is TGTGCCAGCAGTGCGCAGGGGCCCACTGAAGCTTTCTTT. It specifies CASSAQGPTEAFF.